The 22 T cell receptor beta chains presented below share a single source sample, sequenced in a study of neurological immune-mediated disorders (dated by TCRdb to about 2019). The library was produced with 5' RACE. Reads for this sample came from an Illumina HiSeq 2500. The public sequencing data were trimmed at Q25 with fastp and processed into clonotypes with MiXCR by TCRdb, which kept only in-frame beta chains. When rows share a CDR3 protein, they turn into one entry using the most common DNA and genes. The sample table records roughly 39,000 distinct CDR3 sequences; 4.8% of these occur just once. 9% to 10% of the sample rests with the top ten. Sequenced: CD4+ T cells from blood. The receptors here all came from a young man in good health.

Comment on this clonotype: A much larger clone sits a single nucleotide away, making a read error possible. CDR3 sequence reads: CASSQPPGPPAETKYF. In nucleotides, the CDR3 is TGTGCCAGCAGTCAACCCCCCGGCCCTCCCGCGGAGACCAAGTACTTC. The chain carries TRBV7-2 and TRBJ2-5; unclear D gene. The CDR3 sequence is 16 residues long. The germline V gene has CDR1 SGHTA and CDR2 FQGNSA.

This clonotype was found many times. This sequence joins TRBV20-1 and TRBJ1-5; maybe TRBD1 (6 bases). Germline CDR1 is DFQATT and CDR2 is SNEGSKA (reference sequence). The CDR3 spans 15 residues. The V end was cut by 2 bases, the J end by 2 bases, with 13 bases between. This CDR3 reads CSARMTGSGNQPQHF. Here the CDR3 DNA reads TGCAGTGCTAGAATGACAGGATCAGGCAATCAGCCCCAGCATTTT.

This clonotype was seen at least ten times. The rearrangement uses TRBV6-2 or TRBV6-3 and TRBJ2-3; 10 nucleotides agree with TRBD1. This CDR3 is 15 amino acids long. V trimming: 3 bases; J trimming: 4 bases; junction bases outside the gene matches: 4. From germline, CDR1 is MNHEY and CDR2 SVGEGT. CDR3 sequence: CASSYWDRGADTQYF. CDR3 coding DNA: TGTGCCAGCAGTTATTGGGACAGGGGTGCAGATACGCAGTATTTT.

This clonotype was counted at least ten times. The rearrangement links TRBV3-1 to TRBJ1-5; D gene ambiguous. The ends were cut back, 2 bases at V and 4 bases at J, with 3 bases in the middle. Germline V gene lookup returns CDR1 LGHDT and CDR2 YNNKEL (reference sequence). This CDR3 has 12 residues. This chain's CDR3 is CASSQTNQPQHF. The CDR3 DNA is TGTGCCAGCAGCCAAACTAATCAGCCCCAGCATTTT.

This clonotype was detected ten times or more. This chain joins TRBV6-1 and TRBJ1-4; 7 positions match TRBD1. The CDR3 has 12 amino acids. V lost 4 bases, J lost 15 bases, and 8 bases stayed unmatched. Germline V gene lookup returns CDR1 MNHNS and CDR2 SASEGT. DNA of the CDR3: TGTGCCAGCAGTGTTTTCCCCGGGACAGTGTTTTTT. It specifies CASSVFPGTVFF.

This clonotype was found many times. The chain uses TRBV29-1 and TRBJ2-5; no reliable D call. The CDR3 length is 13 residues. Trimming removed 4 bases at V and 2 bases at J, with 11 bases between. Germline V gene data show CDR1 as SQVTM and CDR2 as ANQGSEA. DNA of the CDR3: TGCAGCGTTGGTGTTACCACTCAAGAGACCCAGTACTTC. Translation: CSVGVTTQETQYF.

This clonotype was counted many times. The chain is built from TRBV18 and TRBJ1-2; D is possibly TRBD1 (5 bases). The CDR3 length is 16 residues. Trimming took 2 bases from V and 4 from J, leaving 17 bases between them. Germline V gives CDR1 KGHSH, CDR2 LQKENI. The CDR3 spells CASSPARGGDRYGYTF. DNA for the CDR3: TGTGCCAGCTCACCAGCGAGGGGTGGAGATCGCTATGGCTACACCTTC.

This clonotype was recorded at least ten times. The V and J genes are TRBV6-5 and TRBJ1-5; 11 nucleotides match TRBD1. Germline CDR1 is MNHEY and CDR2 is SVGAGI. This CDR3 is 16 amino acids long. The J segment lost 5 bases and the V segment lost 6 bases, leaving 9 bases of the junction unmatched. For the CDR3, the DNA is TGTGCCAGCAGGTCCGGGACAGGGGGATTCTATCAGCCCCAGCATTTT. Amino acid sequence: CASRSGTGGFYQPQHF.

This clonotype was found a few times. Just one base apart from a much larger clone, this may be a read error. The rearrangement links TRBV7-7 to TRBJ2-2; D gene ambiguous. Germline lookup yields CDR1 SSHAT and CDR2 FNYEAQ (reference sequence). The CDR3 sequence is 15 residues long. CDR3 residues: CASSQREANTGELFF. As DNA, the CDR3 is TGTGCTAGCAGCCAACGAGAAGCGAACACCGGGGAGCTGTTTTTT.

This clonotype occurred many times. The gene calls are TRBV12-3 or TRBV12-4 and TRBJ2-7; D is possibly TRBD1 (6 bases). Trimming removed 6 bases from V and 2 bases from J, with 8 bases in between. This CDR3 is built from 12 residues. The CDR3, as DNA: TGTGCCAGCAGCCGGGACACCTACGAGCAGTACTTC. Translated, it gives CASSRDTYEQYF.

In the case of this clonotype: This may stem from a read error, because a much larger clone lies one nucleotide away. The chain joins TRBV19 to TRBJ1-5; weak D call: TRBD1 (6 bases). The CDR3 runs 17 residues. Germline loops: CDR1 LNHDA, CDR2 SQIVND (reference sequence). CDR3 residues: CASSSQYTGWSNQTQHF. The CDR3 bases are TGTGCCAGTAGCTCGCAATACACAGGGTGGAGCAATCAGACCCAGCATTTT.

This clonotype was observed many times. The CDR3 spells CASSLLAGGKNEQYF. DNA for the CDR3: TGTGCCAGCAGCTTACTAGCGGGGGGGAAAAACGAGCAGTACTTC. The genes are TRBV7-8 and TRBJ2-7; the match to TRBD2 covers 12 bases. This CDR3 region has 15 residues. From germline, CDR1 is SGHVS and CDR2 FQNEAQ. J lost 5 bases, V lost 2 bases, and 4 bases had no gene match.

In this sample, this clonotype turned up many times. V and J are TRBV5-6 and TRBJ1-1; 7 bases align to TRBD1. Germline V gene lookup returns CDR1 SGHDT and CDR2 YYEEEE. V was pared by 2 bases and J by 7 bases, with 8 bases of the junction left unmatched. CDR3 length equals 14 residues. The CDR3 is CASSFGTDHNEAFF. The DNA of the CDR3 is TGTGCCAGCAGCTTCGGGACAGACCATAATGAAGCTTTCTTT. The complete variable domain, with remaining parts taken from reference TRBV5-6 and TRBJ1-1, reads DAGVTQSPTHLIKTRGQQVTLRCSPKSGHDTVSWYQQALGQGPQFIFQYYEEEERQRGNFPDRFSGHQFPNYSSELNVNALLLGDSALYLCASSFGTDHNEAFFGQGTRLTVV.

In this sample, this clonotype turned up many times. The CDR3 nucleotides read TGCGCCAGCAGCTTGGAAATTATCGGGAATTCACCCCTCCACTTT. Translated: CASSLEIIGNSPLHF. J is TRBJ1-6 and V is TRBV5-1; D remains unclear. V lost 0 bases and J lost 7, with 11 bases in between. Per the germline V gene, CDR1 is SGHRS and CDR2 is YFSETQ. The CDR3 totals 15 residues.

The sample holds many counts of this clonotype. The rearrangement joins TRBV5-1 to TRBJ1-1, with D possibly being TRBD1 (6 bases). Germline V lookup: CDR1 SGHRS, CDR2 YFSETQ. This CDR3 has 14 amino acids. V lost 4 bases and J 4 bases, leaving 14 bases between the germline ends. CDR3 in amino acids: CASSASTGTTEAFF. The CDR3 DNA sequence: TGCGCCAGCAGCGCCTCTACAGGGACCACTGAAGCTTTCTTT.

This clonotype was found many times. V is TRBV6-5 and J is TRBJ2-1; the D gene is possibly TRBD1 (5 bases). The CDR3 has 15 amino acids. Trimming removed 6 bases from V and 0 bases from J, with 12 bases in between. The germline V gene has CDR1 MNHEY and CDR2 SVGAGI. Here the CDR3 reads CASSPPGASYNEQFF. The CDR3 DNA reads TGTGCCAGCAGCCCCCCTGGGGCCTCCTACAATGAGCAGTTCTTC.

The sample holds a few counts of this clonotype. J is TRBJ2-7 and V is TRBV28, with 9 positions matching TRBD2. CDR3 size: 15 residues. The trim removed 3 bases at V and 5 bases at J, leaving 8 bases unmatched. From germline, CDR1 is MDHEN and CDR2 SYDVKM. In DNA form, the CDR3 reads TGTGCCAGCAGTTTGGGAGCGGGGGGCGGGAACGAGCAGTACTTC. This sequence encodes CASSLGAGGGNEQYF.

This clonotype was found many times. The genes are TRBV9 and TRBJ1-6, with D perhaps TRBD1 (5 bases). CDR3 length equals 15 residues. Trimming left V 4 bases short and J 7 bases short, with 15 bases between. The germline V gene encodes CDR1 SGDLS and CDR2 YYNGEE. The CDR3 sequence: CASSSRGARNSPLHF. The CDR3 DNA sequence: TGTGCCAGCAGCAGCCGCGGGGCTCGGAATTCACCCCTCCACTTT.

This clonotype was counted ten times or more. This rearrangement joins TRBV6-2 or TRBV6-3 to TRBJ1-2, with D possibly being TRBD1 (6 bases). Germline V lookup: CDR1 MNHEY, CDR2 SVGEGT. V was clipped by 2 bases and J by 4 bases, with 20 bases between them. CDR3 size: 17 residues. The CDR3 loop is CASSYPGRQEGTYGYTF. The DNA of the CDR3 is TGTGCCAGCAGTTACCCGGGCCGACAGGAGGGGACCTATGGCTACACCTTC.

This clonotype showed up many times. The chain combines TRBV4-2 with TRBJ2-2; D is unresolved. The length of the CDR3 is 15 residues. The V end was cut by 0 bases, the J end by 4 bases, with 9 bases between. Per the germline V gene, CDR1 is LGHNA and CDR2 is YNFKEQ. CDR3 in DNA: TGTGCCAGCAGCCAAGATGTACGGTTCACCGGGGAGCTGTTTTTT. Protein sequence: CASSQDVRFTGELFF.

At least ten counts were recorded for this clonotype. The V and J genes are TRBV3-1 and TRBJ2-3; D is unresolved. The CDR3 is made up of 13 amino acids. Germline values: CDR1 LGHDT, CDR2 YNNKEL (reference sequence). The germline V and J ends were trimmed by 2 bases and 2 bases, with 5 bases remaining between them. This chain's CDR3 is CASSQRDTDTQYF. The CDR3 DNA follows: TGTGCCAGCAGCCAAAGAGACACAGATACGCAGTATTTT.

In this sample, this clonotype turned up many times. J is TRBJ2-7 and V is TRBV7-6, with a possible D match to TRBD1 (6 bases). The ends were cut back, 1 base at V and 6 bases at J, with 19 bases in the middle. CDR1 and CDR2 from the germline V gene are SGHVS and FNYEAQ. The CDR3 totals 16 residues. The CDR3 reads CASSLGWSGALGEQYF. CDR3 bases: TGTGCCAGCAGCTTAGGCTGGTCAGGGGCTTTGGGCGAGCAGTACTTC. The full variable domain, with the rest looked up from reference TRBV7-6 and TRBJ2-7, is GAGVSQSPRYKVTKRGQDVALRCDPISGHVSLYWYRQALGQGPEFLTYFNYEAQQDKSGLPNDRFSAERPEGSISTLTIQRTEQRDSAMYRCASSLGWSGALGEQYFGPGTRLTVT.